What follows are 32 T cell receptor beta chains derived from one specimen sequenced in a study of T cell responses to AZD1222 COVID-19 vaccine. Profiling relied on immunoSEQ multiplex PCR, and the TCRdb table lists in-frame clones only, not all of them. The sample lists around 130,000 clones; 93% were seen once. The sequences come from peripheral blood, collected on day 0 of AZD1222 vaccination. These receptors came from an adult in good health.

DNA for the CDR3: TGCGCCAGCAGCCCTTCGGGATCTGAAGCTTTCTTT. It translates to CASSPSGSEAFF. This chain links TRBV4-1 with TRBJ1-1; no clear D. V lost 4 bases to trimming and J lost 6 bases, with 9 bases between them. Germline assignment: CDR1 MGHRA and CDR2 YSYEKL. There are 12 residues in the CDR3.

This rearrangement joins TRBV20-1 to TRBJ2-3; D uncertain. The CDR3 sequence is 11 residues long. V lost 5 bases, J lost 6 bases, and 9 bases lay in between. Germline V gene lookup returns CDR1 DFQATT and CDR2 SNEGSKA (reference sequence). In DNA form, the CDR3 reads TGCAGTGCTTGGGTCGGGGATACGCAGTATTTT. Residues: CSAWVGDTQYF.

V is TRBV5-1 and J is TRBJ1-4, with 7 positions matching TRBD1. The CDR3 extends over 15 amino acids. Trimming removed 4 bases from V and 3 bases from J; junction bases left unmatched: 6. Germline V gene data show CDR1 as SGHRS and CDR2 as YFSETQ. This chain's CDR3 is CASSPGGASNEKLFF. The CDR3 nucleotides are TGCGCCAGCAGCCCAGGGGGAGCTTCTAATGAAAAACTGTTTTTT. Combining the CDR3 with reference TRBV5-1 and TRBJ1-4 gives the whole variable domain KAGVTQTPRYLIKTRGQQVTLSCSPISGHRSVSWYQQTPGQGLQFLFEYFSETQRNKGNFPGRFSGRQFSNSRSEMNVSTLELGDSALYLCASSPGGASNEKLFFGSGTQLSVL.

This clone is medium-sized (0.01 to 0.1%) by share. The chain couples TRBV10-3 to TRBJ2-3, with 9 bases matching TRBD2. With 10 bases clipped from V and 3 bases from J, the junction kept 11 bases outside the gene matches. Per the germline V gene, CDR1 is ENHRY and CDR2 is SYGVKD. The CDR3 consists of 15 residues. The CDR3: CATNPVRGGTDTQYF. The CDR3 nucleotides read TGTGCCACCAACCCCGTGCGGGGGGGGACAGATACGCAGTATTTT.

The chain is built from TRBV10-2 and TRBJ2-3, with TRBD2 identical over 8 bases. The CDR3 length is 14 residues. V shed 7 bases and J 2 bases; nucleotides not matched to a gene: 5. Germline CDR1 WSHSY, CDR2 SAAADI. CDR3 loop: CASIGGGPTDTQYF. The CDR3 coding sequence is TGCGCCAGCATTGGCGGGGGGCCCACAGATACGCAGTATTTT.

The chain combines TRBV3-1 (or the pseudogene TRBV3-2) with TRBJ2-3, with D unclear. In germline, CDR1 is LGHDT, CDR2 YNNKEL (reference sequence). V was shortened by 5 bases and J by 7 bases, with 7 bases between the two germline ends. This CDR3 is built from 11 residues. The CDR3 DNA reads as TGTGCCAGCAGCGAAAGATATACGCAGTATTTT. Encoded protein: CASSERYTQYF.

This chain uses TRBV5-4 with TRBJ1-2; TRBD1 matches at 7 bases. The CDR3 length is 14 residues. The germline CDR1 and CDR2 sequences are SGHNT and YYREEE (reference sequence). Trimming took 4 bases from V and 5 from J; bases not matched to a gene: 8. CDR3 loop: CASSGPGQKYGYTF. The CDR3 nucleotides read TGTGCCAGCAGCGGACCGGGACAGAAATATGGCTACACCTTC.

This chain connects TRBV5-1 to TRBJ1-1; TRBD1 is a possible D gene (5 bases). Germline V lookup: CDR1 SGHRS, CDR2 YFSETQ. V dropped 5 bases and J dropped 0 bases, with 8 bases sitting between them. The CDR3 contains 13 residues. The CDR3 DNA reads TGCGCCAGCAGAGGGACTTTGAACACTGAAGCTTTCTTT. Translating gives CASRGTLNTEAFF.

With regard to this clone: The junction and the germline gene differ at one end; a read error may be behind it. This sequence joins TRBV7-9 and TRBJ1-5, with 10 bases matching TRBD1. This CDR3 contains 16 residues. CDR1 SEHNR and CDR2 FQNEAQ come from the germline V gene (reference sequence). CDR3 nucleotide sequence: TGTGCCAGCGGACGGGGACAGGGGTATAGCAATCGGCCCCAGCATTTT. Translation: CASGRGQGYSNRPQHF. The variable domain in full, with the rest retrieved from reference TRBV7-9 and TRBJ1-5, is DTGVSQNPRHKITKRGQNVTFRCDPISEHNRLYWYRQTLGQGPEFLTYFQNEAQLEKSRLLSDRFSAERPKGSFSTLEIQRTEQGDSAMYLCASGRGQGYSNRPQHFGDGTRLSIL.

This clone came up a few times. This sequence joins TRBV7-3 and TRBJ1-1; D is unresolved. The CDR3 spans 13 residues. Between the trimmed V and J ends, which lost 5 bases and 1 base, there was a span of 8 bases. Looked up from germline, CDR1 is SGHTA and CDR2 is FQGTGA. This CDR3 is CASSQHTNTEAFF. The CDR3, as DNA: TGTGCCAGCAGCCAGCATACGAACACTGAAGCTTTCTTT. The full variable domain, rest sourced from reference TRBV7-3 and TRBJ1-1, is GAGVSQTPSNKVTEKGKYVELRCDPISGHTALYWYRQSLGQGPEFLIYFQGTGAADDSGLPNDRFFAVRPEGSVSTLKIQRTERGDSAVYLCASSQHTNTEAFFGQGTRLTVV.

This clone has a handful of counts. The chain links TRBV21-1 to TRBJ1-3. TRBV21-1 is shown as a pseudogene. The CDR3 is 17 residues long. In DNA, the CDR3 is TGTGCCAGCACCCACAAGTGGGGGGGCGCTTTTGGAAACACCATATATTTT. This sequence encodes CASTHKWGGAFGNTIYF.

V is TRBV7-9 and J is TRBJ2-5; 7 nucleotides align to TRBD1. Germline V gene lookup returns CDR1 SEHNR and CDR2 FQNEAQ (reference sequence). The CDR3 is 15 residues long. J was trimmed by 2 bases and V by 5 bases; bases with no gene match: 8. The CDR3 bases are TGTGCCAGCAGCCTTGGACAGGTTCAACAAGAGACCCAGTACTTC. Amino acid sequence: CASSLGQVQQETQYF. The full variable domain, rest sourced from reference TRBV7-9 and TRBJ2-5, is DTGVSQNPRHKITKRGQNVTFRCDPISEHNRLYWYRQTLGQGPEFLTYFQNEAQLEKSRLLSDRFSAERPKGSFSTLEIQRTEQGDSAMYLCASSLGQVQQETQYFGPGTRLLVL.

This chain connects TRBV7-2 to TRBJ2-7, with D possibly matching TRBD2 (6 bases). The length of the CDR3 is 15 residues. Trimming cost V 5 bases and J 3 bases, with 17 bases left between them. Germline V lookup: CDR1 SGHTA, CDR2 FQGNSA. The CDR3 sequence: CASSTQPTGVYEQYF. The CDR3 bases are TGTGCCAGCAGCACCCAGCCGACGGGGGTCTACGAGCAGTACTTC.

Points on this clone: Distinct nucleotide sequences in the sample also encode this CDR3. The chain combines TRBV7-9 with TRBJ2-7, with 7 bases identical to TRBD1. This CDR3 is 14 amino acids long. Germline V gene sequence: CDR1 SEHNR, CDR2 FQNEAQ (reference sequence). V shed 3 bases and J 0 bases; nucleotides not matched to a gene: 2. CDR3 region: CASSLTGSSYEQYF. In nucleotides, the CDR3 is TGTGCCAGCAGCTTGACAGGGAGCTCCTACGAGCAGTACTTC.

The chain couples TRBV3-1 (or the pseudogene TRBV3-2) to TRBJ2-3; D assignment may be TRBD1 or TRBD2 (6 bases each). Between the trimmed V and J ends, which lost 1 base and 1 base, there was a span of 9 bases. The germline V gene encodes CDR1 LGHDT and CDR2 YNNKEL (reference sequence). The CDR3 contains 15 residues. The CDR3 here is CASSQVEGGTDTQYF. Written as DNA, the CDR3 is TGTGCCAGCAGCCAAGTGGAGGGGGGCACAGATACGCAGTATTTT.

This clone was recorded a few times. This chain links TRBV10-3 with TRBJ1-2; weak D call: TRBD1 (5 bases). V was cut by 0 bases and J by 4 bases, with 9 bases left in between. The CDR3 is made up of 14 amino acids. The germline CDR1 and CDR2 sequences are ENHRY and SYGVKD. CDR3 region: CAISESGEGYGYTF. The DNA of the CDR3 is TGTGCCATCAGTGAGTCAGGGGAAGGCTATGGCTACACCTTC.

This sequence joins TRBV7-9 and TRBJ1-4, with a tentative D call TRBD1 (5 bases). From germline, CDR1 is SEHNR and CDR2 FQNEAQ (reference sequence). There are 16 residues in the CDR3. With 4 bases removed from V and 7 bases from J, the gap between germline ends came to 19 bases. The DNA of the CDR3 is TGTGCCAGCAGCTCATCTTTGGGACGCGGGGGTGAAAAACTGTTTTTT. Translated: CASSSSLGRGGEKLFF.

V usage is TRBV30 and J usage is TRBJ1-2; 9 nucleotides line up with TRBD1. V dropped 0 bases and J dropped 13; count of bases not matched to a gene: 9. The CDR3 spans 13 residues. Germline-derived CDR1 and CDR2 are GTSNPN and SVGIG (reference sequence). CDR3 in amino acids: CAWSVTGQGRLTF. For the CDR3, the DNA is TGTGCCTGGAGTGTAACGGGACAGGGACGTCTCACCTTC.

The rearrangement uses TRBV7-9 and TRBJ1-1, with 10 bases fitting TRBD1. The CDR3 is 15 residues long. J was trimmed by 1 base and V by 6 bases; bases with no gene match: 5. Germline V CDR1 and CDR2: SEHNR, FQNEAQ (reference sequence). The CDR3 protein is CASSPGTGENTEAFF. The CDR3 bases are TGTGCCAGCAGTCCAGGGACAGGGGAGAACACTGAAGCTTTCTTT.

CDR3 sequence: CASSQASPGVRNSPLHF. CDR3 in DNA: TGCGCCAGCAGCCAAGCGTCCCCCGGGGTCCGCAATTCACCCCTCCACTTT. The genes are TRBV4-1 and TRBJ1-6; no clear D. Looked up from germline, CDR1 is MGHRA and CDR2 is YSYEKL. The CDR3 is 17 amino acids. Between the trimmed V and J ends, which lost 1 base and 7 bases, there was a span of 17 bases.

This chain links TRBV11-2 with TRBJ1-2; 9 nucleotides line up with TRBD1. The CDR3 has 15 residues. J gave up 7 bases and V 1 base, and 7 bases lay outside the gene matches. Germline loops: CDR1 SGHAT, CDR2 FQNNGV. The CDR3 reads CASSLVTGGSGGYTF. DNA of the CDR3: TGTGCCAGCAGCTTAGTTACAGGGGGCAGTGGTGGCTACACCTTC. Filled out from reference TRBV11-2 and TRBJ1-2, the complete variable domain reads EAGVAQSPRYKIIEKRQSVAFWCNPISGHATLYWYQQILGQGPKLLIQFQNNGVVDDSQLPKDRFSAERLKGVDSTLKIQPAKLEDSAVYLCASSLVTGGSGGYTFGSGTRLTVV.

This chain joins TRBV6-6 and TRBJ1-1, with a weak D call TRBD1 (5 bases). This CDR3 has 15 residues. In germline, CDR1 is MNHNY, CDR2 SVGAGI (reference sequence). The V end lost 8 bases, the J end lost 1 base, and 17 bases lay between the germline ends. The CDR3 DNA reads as TGTGCCAGCCGGGTTAGGGCAGGGCCGAACACTGAAGCTTTCTTT. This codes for CASRVRAGPNTEAFF.

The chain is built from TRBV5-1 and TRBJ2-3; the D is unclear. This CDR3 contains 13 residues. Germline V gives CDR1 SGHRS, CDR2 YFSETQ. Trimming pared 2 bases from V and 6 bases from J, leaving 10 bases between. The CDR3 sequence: CASSFSIWDTQYF. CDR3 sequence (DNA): TGCGCCAGCAGCTTTTCGATCTGGGATACGCAGTATTTT.

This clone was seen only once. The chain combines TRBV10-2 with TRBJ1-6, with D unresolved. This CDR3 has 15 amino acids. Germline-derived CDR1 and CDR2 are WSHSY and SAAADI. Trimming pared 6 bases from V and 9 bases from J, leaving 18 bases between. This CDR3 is CASRAATSRISPLHF. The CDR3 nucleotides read TGCGCCAGCAGGGCGGCCACGTCTAGGATTTCACCCCTCCACTTT.

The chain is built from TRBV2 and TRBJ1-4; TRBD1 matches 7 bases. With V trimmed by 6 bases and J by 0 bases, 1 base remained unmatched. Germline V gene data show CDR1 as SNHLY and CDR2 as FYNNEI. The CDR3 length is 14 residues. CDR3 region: CASRGQSTNEKLFF. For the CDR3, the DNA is TGTGCCAGCAGGGGACAGTCAACTAATGAAAAACTGTTTTTT.

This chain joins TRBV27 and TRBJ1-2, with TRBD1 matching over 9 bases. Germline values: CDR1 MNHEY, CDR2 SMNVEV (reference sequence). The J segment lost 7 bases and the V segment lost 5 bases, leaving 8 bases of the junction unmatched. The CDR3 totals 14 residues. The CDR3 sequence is CASSPWDRVRGYTF. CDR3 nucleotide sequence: TGTGCCAGCAGTCCCTGGGACAGGGTTCGTGGCTACACCTTC.

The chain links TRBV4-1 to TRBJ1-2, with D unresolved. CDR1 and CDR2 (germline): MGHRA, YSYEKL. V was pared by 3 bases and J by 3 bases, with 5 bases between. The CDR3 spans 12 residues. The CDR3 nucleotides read TGCGCCAGCAGCCAGACGGACTATGGCTACACCTTC. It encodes CASSQTDYGYTF.

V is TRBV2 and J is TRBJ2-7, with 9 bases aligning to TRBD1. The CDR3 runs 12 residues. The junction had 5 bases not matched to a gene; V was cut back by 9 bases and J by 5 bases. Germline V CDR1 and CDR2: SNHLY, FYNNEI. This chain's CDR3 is CARQGARNEQYF. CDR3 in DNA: TGTGCCAGACAGGGGGCGCGCAACGAGCAGTACTTC.

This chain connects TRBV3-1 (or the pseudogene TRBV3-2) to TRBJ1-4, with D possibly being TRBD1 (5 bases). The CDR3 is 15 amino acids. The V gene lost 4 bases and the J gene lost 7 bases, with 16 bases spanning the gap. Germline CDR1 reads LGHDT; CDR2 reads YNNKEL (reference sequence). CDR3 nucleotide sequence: TGTGCCAGCAGCCTCAGGGTTGGGGGGAGTGAAAAACTGTTTTTT. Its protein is CASSLRVGGSEKLFF.

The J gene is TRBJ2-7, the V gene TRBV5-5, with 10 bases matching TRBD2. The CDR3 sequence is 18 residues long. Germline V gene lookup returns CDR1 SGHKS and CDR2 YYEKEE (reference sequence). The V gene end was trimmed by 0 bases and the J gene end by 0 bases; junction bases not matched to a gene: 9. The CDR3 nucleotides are TGTGCCAGCAGCTTGGCCGGTCTAGCGGGGGCCCCCTCCTACGAGCAGTACTTC. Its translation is CASSLAGLAGAPSYEQYF. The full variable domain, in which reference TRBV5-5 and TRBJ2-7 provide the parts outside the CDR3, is DAGVTQSPTHLIKTRGQQVTLRCSPISGHKSVSWYQQVLGQGPQFIFQYYEKEERGRGNFPDRFSARQFPNYSSELNVNALLLGDSALYLCASSLAGLAGAPSYEQYFGPGTRLTVT.

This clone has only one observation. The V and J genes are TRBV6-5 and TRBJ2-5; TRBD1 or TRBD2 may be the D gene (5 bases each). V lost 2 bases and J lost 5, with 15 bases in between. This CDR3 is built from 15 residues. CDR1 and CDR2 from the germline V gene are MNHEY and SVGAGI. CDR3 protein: CASSYVGKGPETQYF. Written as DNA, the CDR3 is TGTGCCAGCAGTTACGTCGGGAAGGGACCGGAGACCCAGTACTTC.

The CDR3, as DNA: TGTGCCAGCAGTTCGGGACAGGGGCTAGATACGCAGTATTTT. Amino acid sequence: CASSSGQGLDTQYF. The chain uses TRBV28 and TRBJ2-3, with TRBD1 matching 10 bases. CDR1 is MDHEN and CDR2 is SYDVKM in the germline V gene. V lost 4 bases to trimming and J lost 5 bases; unmatched junction nucleotides: 3. CDR3 length: 14 amino acids.